These 21 T cell receptor beta chains were sequenced from one sample in a study of T cell responses to AZD1222 COVID-19 vaccine. Method: immunoSEQ multiplex PCR; TCRdb's copy keeps in-frame clones and lacks some. The top ten hold 1.5% to 2% of the sample, which has some 100,000 clones, about 93% seen once. Specimen: peripheral blood, collected on day 0 of AZD1222 vaccination. The receptors shown here come from an adult in good health.

The gene calls are TRBV19 and TRBJ1-3; D possibly corresponds to TRBD1 (5 bases). This CDR3 region has 17 residues. Germline V lookup: CDR1 LNHDA, CDR2 SQIVND (reference sequence). V was pared by 6 bases and J by 4 bases, with 22 bases between. The CDR3 bases are TGTGCCAGTAGACCCCCTCGGGGGAGAGAGCGAGGAAACACCATATATTTT. Amino acid sequence: CASRPPRGRERGNTIYF. The full variable domain, its missing parts supplied by reference TRBV19 and TRBJ1-3, is DGGITQSPKYLFRKEGQNVTLSCEQNLNHDAMYWYRQDPGQGLRLIYYSQIVNDFQKGDIAEGYSVSREKKESFPLTVTSAQKNPTAFYLCASRPPRGRERGNTIYFGEGSWLTVV.

The chain joins TRBV30 to TRBJ1-6; D is unresolved. The CDR3 has 11 amino acids. Germline-derived CDR1 and CDR2 are GTSNPN and SVGIG (reference sequence). Between the trimmed V and J ends, which lost 1 base and 7 bases, there was a span of 2 bases. This CDR3 is CAWSGNSPLHF. The CDR3 nucleotides are TGTGCCTGGAGTGGGAATTCACCCCTCCACTTT.

This clone has just a few counts. This chain uses TRBV24-1 with TRBJ2-3; tentatively, D is TRBD1 (6 bases). The CDR3 has 13 residues. V lost 9 bases and J 4 bases, leaving 13 bases between the germline ends. Germline V gene data show CDR1 as KGHDR and CDR2 as SFDVKD. Here the CDR3 reads CATEGGSSDTQYF. The CDR3 DNA follows: TGTGCCACCGAAGGGGGTAGCTCAGATACGCAGTATTTT.

V gene TRBV18 combines with J gene TRBJ2-1; 7 nucleotides agree with TRBD1. V lost 3 bases and J lost 16; bases outside the gene matches: 12. The CDR3 spans 13 residues. Germline V CDR1 and CDR2: KGHSH, LQKENI. Here the CDR3 DNA reads TGTGCCAGCTCACCCGGGACAGATACGGCCTTATTCTTC. It translates to CASSPGTDTALFF.

This rearrangement joins TRBV27 to TRBJ2-7; a possible D gene is TRBD1 (6 bases). This CDR3 has 15 residues. Trimming took off 5 bases at V and 2 bases at J, with 16 bases between the two ends. Germline assignment: CDR1 MNHEY and CDR2 SMNVEV (reference sequence). DNA for the CDR3: TGTGCCAGCAGTAGGACGCCAGGGGTGACCTACGAGCAGTACTTC. This sequence encodes CASSRTPGVTYEQYF.

This clone was seen more than once but under ten times. This chain connects TRBV28 to TRBJ1-5; TRBD1 matches at 9 bases. Per the germline V gene, CDR1 is MDHEN and CDR2 is SYDVKM. The CDR3 length is 19 residues. After removal of 5 bases from V and 6 bases from J, the junction contained 20 bases not matched to a gene. The CDR3 protein is CASSPLDRGRRRPGQPQHF. CDR3 bases: TGTGCCAGCAGTCCCCTGGACAGGGGAAGGAGGCGTCCGGGTCAGCCCCAGCATTTT. The full variable domain, completed using reference TRBV28 and TRBJ1-5, is DVKVTQSSRYLVKRTGEKVFLECVQDMDHENMFWYRQDPGLGLRLIYFSYDVKMKEKGDIPEGYSVSREKKERFSLILESASTNQTSMYLCASSPLDRGRRRPGQPQHFGDGTRLSIL.

The count of this clone is one. The rearrangement links TRBV28 to TRBJ2-3, with 8 bases identical to TRBD2. The V gene end was trimmed by 1 base and the J gene end by 3 bases; junction bases not matched to a gene: 6. CDR3 length: 16 residues. The V gene's germline CDR1 is MDHEN and CDR2 SYDVKM. The chain's CDR3 is CASSLLLAEGTDTQYF. The CDR3 nucleotides read TGTGCCAGCAGTTTATTACTAGCGGAAGGAACAGATACGCAGTATTTT. The full variable domain, in which reference TRBV28 and TRBJ2-3 provide the parts outside the CDR3, is DVKVTQSSRYLVKRTGEKVFLECVQDMDHENMFWYRQDPGLGLRLIYFSYDVKMKEKGDIPEGYSVSREKKERFSLILESASTNQTSMYLCASSLLLAEGTDTQYFGPGTRLTVL.

The V and J genes are TRBV18 and TRBJ2-2; the match to TRBD2 covers 7 bases. The CDR3 has 16 residues. V was pared by 1 base and J by 4 bases, with 6 bases of the junction left unmatched. CDR1 and CDR2 from the germline V gene are KGHSH and LQKENI. CDR3 sequence reads: CASSPLLADFTGELFF. The CDR3 nucleotides are TGTGCCAGCTCACCACTCCTAGCGGATTTCACCGGGGAGCTGTTTTTT.

The rearrangement uses TRBV4-2 and TRBJ1-2, with 7 positions matching TRBD1. Germline V gene data show CDR1 as LGHNA and CDR2 as YNFKEQ. There are 17 residues in the CDR3. V lost 1 base to trimming and J lost 3 bases; unmatched junction nucleotides: 11. The CDR3 spells CASSQGYDRAKDYGYTF. In DNA, the CDR3 is TGTGCCAGCAGCCAAGGTTACGACAGGGCGAAGGACTATGGCTACACCTTC.

This chain joins TRBV27 and TRBJ1-3, with 9 positions matching TRBD1. The CDR3 is 17 amino acids. Germline V gives CDR1 MNHEY, CDR2 SMNVEV (reference sequence). Germline trimming cut 5 bases from V and 5 bases from J; bases unmatched to any gene: 13. The CDR3 is CASSPRPGQGGRNTIYF. As DNA, the CDR3 is TGTGCCAGCAGTCCCCGCCCGGGACAGGGTGGAAGAAACACCATATATTTT.

This chain joins TRBV4-1 and TRBJ1-1, with 11 bases aligning to TRBD1. The germline CDR1 and CDR2 sequences are MGHRA and YSYEKL. The CDR3 totals 17 residues. The trim removed 4 bases at V and 1 base at J, leaving 8 bases unmatched. The chain's CDR3 is CASSLKPGTGGNTEAFF. Written as DNA, the CDR3 is TGCGCCAGCAGCCTTAAACCTGGGACAGGGGGGAACACTGAAGCTTTCTTT.

Here the CDR3 reads CASSLSVKDTQYF. For the CDR3, the DNA is TGTGCCAGCAGCTTATCCGTAAAAGATACGCAGTATTTT. The chain has TRBV7-3 and TRBJ2-3; no reliable D call. CDR1 is SGHTA and CDR2 is FQGTGA in the germline V gene. Deletions cut 2 bases from V and 5 bases from J, with 8 bases between. The CDR3 has 13 residues.

The chain employs TRBV6-4 and TRBJ1-1; tentatively, D is TRBD1 (6 bases). Germline V gene lookup returns CDR1 MRHNA and CDR2 SNTAGT. This CDR3 region has 13 residues. The V end was cut by 9 bases, the J end by 4 bases, with 15 bases between. The CDR3 region is CARGAPRSTEAFF. The CDR3 nucleotides are TGTGCCAGGGGGGCCCCTCGGAGCACTGAAGCTTTCTTT.

The rearrangement uses TRBV2 and TRBJ1-2, with D possibly being TRBD1 (5 bases). With 3 bases removed from V and 3 bases from J, the gap between germline ends came to 17 bases. The CDR3 length is 16 residues. CDR1 and CDR2 from the germline V gene are SNHLY and FYNNEI. The CDR3 bases are TGTGCCAGCAGTGAGAGGAGGGGTGGGTGGGACTATGGCTACACCTTC. It specifies CASSERRGGWDYGYTF. The complete variable domain, with remaining parts taken from reference TRBV2 and TRBJ1-2, reads EPEVTQTPSHQVTQMGQEVILRCVPISNHLYFYWYRQILGQKVEFLVSFYNNEISEKSEIFDDQFSVERPDGSNFTLKIRSTKLEDSAMYFCASSERRGGWDYGYTFGSGTRLTVV.

This chain connects TRBV7-3 to TRBJ2-3; D unclear. CDR1 and CDR2 (germline): SGHTA, FQGTGA. The CDR3 is made up of 14 amino acids. V gave up 4 bases and J gave up 9 bases, with 17 bases separating them. For the CDR3, the DNA is TGTGCCAGCAGCTCCTCTCGGGCTATCGGAACGCAGTATTTT. Its protein product is CASSSSRAIGTQYF.

The chain couples TRBV6-5 to TRBJ2-3, with a possible D match to TRBD1 (6 bases). Germline CDR1 MNHEY, CDR2 SVGAGI. V dropped 6 bases and J dropped 0 bases, with 13 bases sitting between them. The CDR3 consists of 15 residues. CDR3 DNA sequence: TGTGCCAGCAGCCCAGGGGTAGCCAGCACAGATACGCAGTATTTT. This sequence encodes CASSPGVASTDTQYF.

This clone was seen once. CDR3 in DNA: TGCGCCAGCAGCCAAGAGTGGGACTATGGCTACACCTTC. As protein: CASSQEWDYGYTF. This chain connects TRBV4-1 to TRBJ1-2; D remains ambiguous. Germline CDR1 MGHRA, CDR2 YSYEKL. This CDR3 is built from 13 residues. V lost 0 bases and J lost 3, with 5 bases in between.

V usage is TRBV3-1 (or the pseudogene TRBV3-2) and J usage is TRBJ2-7, with a possible D match to TRBD1 (6 bases). The V and J ends lost 3 bases and 6 bases respectively, with 15 bases between them. Germline V gene data show CDR1 as LGHDT and CDR2 as YNNKEL (reference sequence). The CDR3 sequence is 14 residues long. The CDR3 sequence: CASSQDSISPEQYF. The CDR3 bases are TGTGCCAGCAGCCAGGACAGCATCTCCCCCGAGCAGTACTTC.

The chain is built from TRBV5-1 and TRBJ1-2; TRBD1 agrees at 9 bases. The CDR3 is 14 residues long. Germline V gene data show CDR1 as SGHRS and CDR2 as YFSETQ. Trimming took 4 bases from V and 9 from J; bases not matched to a gene: 10. The CDR3 loop is CASSLGQGSIRYTF. CDR3 bases: TGCGCCAGCAGCCTCGGACAGGGGTCGATTCGCTACACCTTC.

The chain combines TRBV6-5 with TRBJ1-1, with 7 nucleotides matching TRBD1. The trim removed 7 bases at V and 6 bases at J, leaving 11 bases unmatched. This CDR3 has 14 amino acids. Per germline, CDR1 MNHEY and CDR2 SVGAGI. The chain's CDR3 is CASTAGTAKAEAFF. The DNA of the CDR3 is TGTGCCAGCACCGCCGGGACAGCCAAGGCTGAAGCTTTCTTT.

The V call is TRBV3-1 (or the pseudogene TRBV3-2), the J call TRBJ2-2; D gene uncertain. The germline V gene encodes CDR1 LGHDT and CDR2 YNNKEL (reference sequence). There are 14 residues in the CDR3. V was pared by 1 base and J by 4 bases, with 7 bases between. The CDR3 DNA sequence: TGTGCCAGCAGCCAAGTAACAGTCACCGGGGAGCTGTTTTTT. Its translation is CASSQVTVTGELFF.